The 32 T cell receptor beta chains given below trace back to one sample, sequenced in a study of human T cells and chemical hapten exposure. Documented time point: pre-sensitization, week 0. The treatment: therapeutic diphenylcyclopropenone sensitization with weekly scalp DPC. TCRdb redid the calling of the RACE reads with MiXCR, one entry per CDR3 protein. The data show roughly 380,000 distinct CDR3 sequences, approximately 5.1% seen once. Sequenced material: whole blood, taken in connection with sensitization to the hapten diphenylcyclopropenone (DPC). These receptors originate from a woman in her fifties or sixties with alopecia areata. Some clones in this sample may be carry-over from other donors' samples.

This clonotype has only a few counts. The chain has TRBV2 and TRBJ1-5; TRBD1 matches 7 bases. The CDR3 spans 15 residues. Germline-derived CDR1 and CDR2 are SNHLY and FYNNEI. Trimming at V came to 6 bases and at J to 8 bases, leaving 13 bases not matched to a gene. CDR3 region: CASRGTAVSGEPQHF. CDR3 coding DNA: TGTGCCAGCAGGGGGACAGCAGTATCAGGGGAGCCCCAGCATTTT.

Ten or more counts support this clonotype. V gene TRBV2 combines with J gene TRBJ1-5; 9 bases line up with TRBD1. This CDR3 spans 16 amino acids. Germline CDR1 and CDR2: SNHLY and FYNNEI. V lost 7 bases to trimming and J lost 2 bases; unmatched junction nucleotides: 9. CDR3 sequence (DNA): TGTGCCAGCAATACAGGGGGCGCAGGAGGCAATCAGCCCCAGCATTTT. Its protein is CASNTGGAGGNQPQHF.

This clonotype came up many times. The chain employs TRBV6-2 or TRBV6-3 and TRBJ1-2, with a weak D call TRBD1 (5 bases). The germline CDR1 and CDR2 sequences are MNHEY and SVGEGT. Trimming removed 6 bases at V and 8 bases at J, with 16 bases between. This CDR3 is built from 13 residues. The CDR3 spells CASSPQGRGGYTF. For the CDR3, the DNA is TGTGCCAGCAGCCCCCAGGGACGCGGGGGCTACACCTTC.

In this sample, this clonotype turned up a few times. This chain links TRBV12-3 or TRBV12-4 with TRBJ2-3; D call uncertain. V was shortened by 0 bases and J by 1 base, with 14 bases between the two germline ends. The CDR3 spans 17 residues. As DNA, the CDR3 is TGTGCCAGCAGTTTAGCGCTGGGGTTTGGGGGCACAGATACGCAGTATTTT. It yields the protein CASSLALGFGGTDTQYF.

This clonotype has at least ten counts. This CDR3 is CSVEDQGSRISSTDTQYF. The CDR3 nucleotides are TGCAGCGTTGAAGATCAAGGCAGCAGAATCTCTAGCACAGATACGCAGTATTTT. The rearrangement uses TRBV29-1 and TRBJ2-3; no definite D call. The length of the CDR3 is 18 residues. The ends were cut back, 0 bases at V and 0 bases at J, with 19 bases in the middle. Germline V gives CDR1 SQVTM, CDR2 ANQGSEA.

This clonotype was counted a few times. The CDR3 region is CASSPDGGYYGYTF. The CDR3, as DNA: TGCGCCAGCAGCCCTGACGGAGGATACTATGGCTACACCTTC. This chain joins TRBV5-1 and TRBJ1-2; D is unclear. V was shortened by 4 bases and J by 3 bases, with 13 bases between the two germline ends. The CDR3 has 14 residues. Per the germline V gene, CDR1 is SGHRS and CDR2 is YFSETQ.

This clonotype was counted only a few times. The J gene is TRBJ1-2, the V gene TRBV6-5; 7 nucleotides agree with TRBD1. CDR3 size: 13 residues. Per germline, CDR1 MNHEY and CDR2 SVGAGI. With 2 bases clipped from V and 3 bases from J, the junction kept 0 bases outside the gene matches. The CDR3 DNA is TGTGCCAGCAGTTACAGGGGGCACTATGGCTACACCTTC. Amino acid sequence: CASSYRGHYGYTF.

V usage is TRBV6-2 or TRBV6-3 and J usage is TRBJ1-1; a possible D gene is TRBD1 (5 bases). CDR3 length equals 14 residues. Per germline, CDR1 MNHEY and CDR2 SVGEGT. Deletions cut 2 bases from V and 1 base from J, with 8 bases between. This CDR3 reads CASSYGASNTEAFF. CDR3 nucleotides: TGTGCCAGCAGTTACGGGGCGTCGAACACTGAAGCTTTCTTT.

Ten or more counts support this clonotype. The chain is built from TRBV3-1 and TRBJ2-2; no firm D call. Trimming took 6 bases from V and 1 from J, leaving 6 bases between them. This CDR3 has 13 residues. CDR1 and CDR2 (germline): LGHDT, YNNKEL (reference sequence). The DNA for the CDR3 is TGTGCCAGCAGTCGACAGAACACCGGGGAGCTGTTTTTT. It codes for CASSRQNTGELFF.

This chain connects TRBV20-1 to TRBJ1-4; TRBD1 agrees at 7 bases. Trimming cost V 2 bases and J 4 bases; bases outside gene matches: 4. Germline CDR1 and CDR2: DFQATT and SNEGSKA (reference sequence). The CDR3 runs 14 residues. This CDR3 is CSARRQGYNEKLFF. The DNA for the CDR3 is TGCAGTGCTAGAAGACAGGGCTATAATGAAAAACTGTTTTTT.

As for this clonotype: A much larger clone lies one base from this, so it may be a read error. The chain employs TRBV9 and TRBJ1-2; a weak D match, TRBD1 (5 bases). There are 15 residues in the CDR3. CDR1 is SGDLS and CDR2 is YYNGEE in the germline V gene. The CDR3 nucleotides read TGTGCCAACAGCGAGGAGGCAGGGTCGCACTATGGCTACACCTTC. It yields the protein CANSEEAGSHYGYTF.

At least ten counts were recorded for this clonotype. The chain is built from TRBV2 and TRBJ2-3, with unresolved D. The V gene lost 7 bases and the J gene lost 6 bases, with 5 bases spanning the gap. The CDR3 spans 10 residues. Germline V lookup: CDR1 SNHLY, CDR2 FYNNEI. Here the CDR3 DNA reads TGTGCCAGCATTGGTGATACGCAGTATTTT. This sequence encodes CASIGDTQYF.

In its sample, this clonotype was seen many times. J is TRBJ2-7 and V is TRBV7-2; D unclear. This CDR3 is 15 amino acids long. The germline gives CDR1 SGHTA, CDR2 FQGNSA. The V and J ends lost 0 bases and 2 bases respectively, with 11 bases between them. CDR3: CASSLATRRTYEQYF. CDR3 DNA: TGTGCCAGCAGCTTAGCGACCAGGCGGACCTACGAGCAGTACTTC.

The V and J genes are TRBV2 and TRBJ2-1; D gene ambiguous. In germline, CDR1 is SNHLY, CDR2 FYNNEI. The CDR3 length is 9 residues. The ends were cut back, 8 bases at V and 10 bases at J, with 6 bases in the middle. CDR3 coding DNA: TGTGCCAGCCAGAAGGAGCAGTTCTTC. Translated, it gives CASQKEQFF.

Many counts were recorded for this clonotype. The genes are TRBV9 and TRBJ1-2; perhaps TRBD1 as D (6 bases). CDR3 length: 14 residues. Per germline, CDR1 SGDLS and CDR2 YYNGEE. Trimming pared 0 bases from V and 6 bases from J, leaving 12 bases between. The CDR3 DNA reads TGTGCCAGCAGCGTAGGACAGGTCCATGATGGCTACACCTTC. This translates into CASSVGQVHDGYTF.

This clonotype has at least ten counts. The CDR3 sequence is CASSWGIRTGGYEQYF. CDR3 bases: TGTGCCAGCAGTTGGGGGATAAGAACAGGGGGTTACGAGCAGTACTTC. The chain uses TRBV6-6 and TRBJ2-7; 8 bases line up with TRBD1. The J segment lost 4 bases and the V segment lost 4 bases, leaving 12 bases of the junction unmatched. Germline V CDR1 and CDR2: MNHNY, SVGAGI (reference sequence). The CDR3 loop spans 16 amino acids.

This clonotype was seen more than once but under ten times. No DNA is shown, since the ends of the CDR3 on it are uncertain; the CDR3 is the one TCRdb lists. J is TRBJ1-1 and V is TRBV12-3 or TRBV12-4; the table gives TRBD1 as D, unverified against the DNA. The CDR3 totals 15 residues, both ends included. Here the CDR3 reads CASSFFGQRNTEAFF.

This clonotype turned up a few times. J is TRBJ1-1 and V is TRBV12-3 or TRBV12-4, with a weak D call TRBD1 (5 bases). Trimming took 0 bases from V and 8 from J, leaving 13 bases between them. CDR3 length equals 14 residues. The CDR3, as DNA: TGTGCCAGCAGTTTAGCTGGGACTTCGGCCGAAGCTTTCTTT. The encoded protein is CASSLAGTSAEAFF.

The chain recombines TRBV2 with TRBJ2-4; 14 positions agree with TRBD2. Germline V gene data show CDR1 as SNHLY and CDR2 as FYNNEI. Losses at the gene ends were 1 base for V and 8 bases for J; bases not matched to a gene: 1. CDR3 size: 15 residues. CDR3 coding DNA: TGTGCCAGCAGTGAAGGGGGACTAGCGGGAGACATTCAGTACTTC. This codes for CASSEGGLAGDIQYF. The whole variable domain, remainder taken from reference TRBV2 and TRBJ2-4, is EPEVTQTPSHQVTQMGQEVILRCVPISNHLYFYWYRQILGQKVEFLVSFYNNEISEKSEIFDDQFSVERPDGSNFTLKIRSTKLEDSAMYFCASSEGGLAGDIQYFGAGTRLSVL.

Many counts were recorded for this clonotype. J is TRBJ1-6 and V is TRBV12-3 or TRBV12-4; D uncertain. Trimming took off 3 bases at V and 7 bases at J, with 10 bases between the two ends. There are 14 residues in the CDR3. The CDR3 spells CASSFWGNNSPLHF. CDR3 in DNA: TGTGCCAGCAGTTTTTGGGGTAACAATTCACCCCTCCACTTT.

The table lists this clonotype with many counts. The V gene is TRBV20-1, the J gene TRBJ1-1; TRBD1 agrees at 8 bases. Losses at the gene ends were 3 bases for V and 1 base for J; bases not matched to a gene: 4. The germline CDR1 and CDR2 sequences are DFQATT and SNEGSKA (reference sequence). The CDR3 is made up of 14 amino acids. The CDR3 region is CSASQGARNTEAFF. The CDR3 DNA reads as TGCAGTGCTAGTCAGGGGGCCCGGAACACTGAAGCTTTCTTT.

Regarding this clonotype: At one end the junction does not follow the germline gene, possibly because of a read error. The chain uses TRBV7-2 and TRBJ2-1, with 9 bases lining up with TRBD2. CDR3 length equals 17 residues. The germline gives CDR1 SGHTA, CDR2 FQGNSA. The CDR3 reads CASSLDFLAGPYNEKFF. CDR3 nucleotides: TGTGCCAGCAGCTTAGATTTCCTAGCGGGGCCCTACAATGAGAAGTTCTTC.

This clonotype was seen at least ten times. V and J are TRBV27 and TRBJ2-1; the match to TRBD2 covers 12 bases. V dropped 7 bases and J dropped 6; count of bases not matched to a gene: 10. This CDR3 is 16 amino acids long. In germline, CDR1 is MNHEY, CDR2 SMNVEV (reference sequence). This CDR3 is CASTPRGLAGFNEQFF. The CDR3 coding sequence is TGTGCCAGCACCCCGCGAGGACTAGCGGGGTTCAATGAGCAGTTCTTC.

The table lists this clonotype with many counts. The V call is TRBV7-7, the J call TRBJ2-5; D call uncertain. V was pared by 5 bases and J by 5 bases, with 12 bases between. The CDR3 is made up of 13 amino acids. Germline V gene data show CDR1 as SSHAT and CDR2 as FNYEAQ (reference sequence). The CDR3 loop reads CASSPLRKETQYF. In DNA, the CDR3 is TGTGCCAGCAGCCCCCTGAGGAAGGAGACCCAGTACTTC.

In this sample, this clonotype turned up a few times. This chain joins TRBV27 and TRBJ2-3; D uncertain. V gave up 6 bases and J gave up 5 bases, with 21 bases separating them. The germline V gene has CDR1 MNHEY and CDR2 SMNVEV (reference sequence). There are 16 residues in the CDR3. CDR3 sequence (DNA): TGTGCCAGCAGCTTGAGCGTGGGCCGGAAAGAAGATACGCAGTATTTT. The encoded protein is CASSLSVGRKEDTQYF.

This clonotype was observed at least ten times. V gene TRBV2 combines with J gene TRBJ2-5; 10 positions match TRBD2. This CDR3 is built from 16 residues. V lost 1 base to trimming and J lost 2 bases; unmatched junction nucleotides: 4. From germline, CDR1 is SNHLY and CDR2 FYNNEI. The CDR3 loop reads CASSEDGLAVQETQYF. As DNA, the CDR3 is TGTGCCAGCAGTGAAGATGGACTAGCGGTTCAAGAGACCCAGTACTTC.

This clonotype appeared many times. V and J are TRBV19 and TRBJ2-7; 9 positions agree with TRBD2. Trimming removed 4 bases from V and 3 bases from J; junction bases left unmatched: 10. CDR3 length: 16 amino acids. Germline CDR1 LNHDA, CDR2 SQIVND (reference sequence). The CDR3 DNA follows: TGTGCCAGTAGTAAAACGTCTAGCGGGATTATCTACGAGCAGTACTTC. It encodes CASSKTSSGIIYEQYF.

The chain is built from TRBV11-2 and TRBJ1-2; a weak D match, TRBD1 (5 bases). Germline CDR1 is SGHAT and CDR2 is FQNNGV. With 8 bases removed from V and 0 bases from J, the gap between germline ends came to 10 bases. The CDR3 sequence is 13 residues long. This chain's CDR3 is CASRRVANYGYTF. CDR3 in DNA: TGTGCCAGCCGCAGGGTAGCTAACTATGGCTACACCTTC.

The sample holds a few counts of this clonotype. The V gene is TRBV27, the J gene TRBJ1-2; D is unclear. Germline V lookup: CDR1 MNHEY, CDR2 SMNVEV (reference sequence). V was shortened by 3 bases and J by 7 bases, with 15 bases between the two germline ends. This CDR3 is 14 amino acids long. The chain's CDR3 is CASSLTERATGYTF. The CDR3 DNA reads TGTGCCAGCAGTTTGACCGAGCGTGCGACTGGCTACACCTTC.

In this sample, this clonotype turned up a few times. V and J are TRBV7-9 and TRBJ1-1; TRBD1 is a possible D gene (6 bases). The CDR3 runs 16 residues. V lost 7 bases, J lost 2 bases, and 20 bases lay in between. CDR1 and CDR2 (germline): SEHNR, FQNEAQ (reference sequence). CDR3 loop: CASTYGRTGTNTEAFF. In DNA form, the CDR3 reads TGTGCCAGCACCTATGGCCGCACAGGGACTAACACTGAAGCTTTCTTT.

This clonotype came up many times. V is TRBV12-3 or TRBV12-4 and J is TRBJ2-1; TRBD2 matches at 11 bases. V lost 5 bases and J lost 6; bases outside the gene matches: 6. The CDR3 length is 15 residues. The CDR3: CASSLSGRAINEQFF. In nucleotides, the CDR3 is TGTGCCAGCAGTCTTAGCGGGAGGGCAATCAATGAGCAGTTCTTC.

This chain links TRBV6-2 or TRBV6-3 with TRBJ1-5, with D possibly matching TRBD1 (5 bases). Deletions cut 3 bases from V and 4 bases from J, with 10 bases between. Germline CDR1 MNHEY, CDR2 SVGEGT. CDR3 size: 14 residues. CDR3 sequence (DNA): TGTGCCAGCAGTTATGGAGGGGAGAATCAGCCCCAGCATTTT. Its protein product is CASSYGGENQPQHF.